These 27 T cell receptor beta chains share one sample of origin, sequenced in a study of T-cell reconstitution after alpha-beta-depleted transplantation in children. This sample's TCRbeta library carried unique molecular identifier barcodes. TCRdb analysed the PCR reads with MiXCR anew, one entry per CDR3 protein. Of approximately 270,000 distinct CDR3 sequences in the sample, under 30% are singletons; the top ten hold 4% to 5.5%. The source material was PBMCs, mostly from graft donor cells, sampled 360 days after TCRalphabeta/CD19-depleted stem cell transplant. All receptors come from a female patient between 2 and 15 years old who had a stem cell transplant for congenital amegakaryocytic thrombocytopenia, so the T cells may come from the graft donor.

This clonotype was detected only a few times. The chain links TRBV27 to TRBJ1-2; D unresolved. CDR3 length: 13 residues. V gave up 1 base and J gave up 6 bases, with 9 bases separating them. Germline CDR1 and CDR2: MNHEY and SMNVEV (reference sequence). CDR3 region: CASSLFGEDGYTF. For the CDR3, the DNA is TGTGCCAGCAGTTTATTCGGGGAGGATGGCTACACCTTC.

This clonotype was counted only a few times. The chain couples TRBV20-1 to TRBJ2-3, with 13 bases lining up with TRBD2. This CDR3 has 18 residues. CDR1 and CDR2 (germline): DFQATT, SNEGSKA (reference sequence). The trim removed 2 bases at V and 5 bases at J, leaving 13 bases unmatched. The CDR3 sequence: CSARPLAGGPLLGDTQYF. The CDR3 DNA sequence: TGCAGTGCTAGACCACTAGCGGGGGGGCCTTTGCTTGGAGATACGCAGTATTTT.

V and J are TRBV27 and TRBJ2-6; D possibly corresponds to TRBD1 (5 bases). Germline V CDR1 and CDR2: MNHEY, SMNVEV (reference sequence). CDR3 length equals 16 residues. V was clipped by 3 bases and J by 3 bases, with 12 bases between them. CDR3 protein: CASSFLGVDGANVLTF. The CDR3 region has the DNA TGTGCCAGCAGTTTCCTAGGGGTAGATGGGGCCAACGTCCTGACTTTC.

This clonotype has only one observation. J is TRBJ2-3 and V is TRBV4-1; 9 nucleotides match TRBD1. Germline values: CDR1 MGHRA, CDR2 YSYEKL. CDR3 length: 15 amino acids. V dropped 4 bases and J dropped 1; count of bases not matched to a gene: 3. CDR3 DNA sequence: TGCGCCAGCAGCCTACAGGGGGCCCGCACAGATACGCAGTATTTT. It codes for CASSLQGARTDTQYF.

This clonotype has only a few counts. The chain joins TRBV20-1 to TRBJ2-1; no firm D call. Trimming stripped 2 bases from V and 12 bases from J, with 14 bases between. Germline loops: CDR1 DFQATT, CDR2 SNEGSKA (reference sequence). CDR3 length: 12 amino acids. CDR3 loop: CSARPQVPGQFF. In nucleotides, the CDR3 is TGCAGTGCTAGACCTCAGGTGCCAGGGCAGTTCTTC.

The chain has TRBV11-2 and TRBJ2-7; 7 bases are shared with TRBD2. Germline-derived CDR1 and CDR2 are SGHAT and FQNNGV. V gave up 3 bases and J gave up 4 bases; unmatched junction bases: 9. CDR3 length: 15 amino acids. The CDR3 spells CASSFMGGVTYEQYF. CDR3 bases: TGTGCCAGCAGCTTTATGGGAGGGGTTACTTACGAGCAGTACTTC.

CDR3 nucleotides: TGTGCCAGCAGTGACAGAGTCCAGTACTTC. Protein: CASSDRVQYF. The rearrangement uses TRBV28 and TRBJ2-5, with D perhaps TRBD1 (5 bases). Between the trimmed V and J ends, which lost 5 bases and 10 bases, there was a span of 8 bases. The germline gives CDR1 MDHEN, CDR2 SYDVKM. This CDR3 spans 10 amino acids. Variable domain in full (rest from reference TRBV28 and TRBJ2-5): DVKVTQSSRYLVKRTGEKVFLECVQDMDHENMFWYRQDPGLGLRLIYFSYDVKMKEKGDIPEGYSVSREKKERFSLILESASTNQTSMYLCASSDRVQYFGPGTRLLVL.

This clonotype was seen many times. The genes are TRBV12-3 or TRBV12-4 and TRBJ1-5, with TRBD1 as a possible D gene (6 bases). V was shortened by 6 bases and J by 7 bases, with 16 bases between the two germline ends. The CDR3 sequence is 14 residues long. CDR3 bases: TGTGCCAGCAGCTCACAGGGCGTTTGGCAGCCCCAGCATTTT. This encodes CASSSQGVWQPQHF.

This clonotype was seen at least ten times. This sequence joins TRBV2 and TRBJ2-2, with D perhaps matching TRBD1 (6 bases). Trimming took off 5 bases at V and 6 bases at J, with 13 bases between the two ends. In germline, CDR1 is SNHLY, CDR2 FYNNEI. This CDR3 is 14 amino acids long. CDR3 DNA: TGTGCCAGCAGTCGGGACATCTCCTCCGGGGAGCTGTTTTTT. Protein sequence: CASSRDISSGELFF.

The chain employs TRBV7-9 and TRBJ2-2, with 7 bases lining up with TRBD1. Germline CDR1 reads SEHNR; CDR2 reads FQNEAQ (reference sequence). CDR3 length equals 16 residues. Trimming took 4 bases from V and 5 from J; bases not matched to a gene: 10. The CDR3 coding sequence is TGTGCCAGCAGCTCAACAGGGGACCTGCAGACCGGGGAGCTGTTTTTT. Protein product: CASSSTGDLQTGELFF.

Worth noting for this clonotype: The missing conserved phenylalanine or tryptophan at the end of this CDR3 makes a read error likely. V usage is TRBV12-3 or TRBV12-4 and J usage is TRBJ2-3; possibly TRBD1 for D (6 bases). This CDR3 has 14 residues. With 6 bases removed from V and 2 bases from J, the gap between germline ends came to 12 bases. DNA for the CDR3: TGTGCCAGCAGGGCACAGGGCGCCACAGATACGCAGTATTCT. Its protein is CASRAQGATDTQYS.

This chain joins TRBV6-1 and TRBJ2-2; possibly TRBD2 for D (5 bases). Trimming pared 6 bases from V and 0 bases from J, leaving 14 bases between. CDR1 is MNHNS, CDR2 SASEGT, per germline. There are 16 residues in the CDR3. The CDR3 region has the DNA TGTGCCAGCAGCCTCGAGGGTCCCGCGAACACCGGGGAGCTGTTTTTT. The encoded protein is CASSLEGPANTGELFF.

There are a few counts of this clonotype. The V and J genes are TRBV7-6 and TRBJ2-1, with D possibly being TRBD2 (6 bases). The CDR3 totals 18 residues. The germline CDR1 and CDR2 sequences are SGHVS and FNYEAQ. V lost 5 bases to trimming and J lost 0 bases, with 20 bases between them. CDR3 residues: CASSRRASVLSSYNEQFF. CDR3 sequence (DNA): TGTGCCAGCAGCAGGAGGGCTAGCGTACTAAGCTCCTACAATGAGCAGTTCTTC.

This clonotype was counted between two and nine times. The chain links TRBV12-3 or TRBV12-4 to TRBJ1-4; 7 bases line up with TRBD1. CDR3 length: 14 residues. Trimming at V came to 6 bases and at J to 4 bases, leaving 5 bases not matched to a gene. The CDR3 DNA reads TGTGCCAGCAGGCTGGGACAGAATAATGAAAAACTGTTTTTT. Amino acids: CASRLGQNNEKLFF.

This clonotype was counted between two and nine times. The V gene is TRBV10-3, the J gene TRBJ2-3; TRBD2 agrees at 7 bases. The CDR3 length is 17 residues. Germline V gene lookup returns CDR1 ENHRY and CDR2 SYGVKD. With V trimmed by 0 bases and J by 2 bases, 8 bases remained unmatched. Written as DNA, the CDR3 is TGTGCCATCAGTGAGTCTTCGCGGGGGTCGGTCACAGATACGCAGTATTTT. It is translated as CAISESSRGSVTDTQYF.

This CDR3 is CASSSPTSGYYNEQFF. CDR3 coding DNA: TGTGCCAGCAGCTCCCCCACTAGCGGGTATTACAATGAGCAGTTCTTC. The genes are TRBV13 and TRBJ2-1, with TRBD2 matching over 9 bases. Germline V CDR1 and CDR2: PRHDT, FYEKMQ (reference sequence). J gave up 4 bases and V 4 bases, and 8 bases lay outside the gene matches. CDR3 size: 16 residues. Based on the CDR3 plus reference TRBV13 and TRBJ2-1, the full variable domain is AAGVIQSPRHLIKEKRETATLKCYPIPRHDTVYWYQQGPGQDPQFLISFYEKMQSDKGSIPDRFSAQQFSDYHSELNMSSLELGDSALYFCASSSPTSGYYNEQFFGPGTRLTVL.

CDR3 amino acids: CASSPSGVERQYF. The CDR3 nucleotides are TGTGCCAGCTCACCATCAGGGGTAGAGCGGCAGTACTTC. V and J are TRBV18 and TRBJ2-7; tentatively, D is TRBD1 (6 bases). This CDR3 has 13 residues. With 2 bases removed from V and 9 bases from J, the gap between germline ends came to 14 bases. The germline V gene encodes CDR1 KGHSH and CDR2 LQKENI.

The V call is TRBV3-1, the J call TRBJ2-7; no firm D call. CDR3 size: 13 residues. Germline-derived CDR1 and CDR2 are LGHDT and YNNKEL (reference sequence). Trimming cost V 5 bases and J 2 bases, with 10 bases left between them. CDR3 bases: TGTGCCAGCAGCACTCGACAAGCCTACGAGCAGTACTTC. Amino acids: CASSTRQAYEQYF.

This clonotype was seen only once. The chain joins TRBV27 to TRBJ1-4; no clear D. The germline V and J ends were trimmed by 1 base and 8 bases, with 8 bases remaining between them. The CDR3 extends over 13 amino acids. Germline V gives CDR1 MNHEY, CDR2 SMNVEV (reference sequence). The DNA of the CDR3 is TGTGCCAGCAGTTTATTTAGTCGGGAAAAACTGTTTTTT. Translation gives CASSLFSREKLFF.

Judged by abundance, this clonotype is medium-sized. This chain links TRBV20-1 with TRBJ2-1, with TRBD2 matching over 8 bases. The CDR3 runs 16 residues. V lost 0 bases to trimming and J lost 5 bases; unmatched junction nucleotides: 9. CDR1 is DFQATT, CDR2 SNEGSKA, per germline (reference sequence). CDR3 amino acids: CSARENPGLVNNEQFF. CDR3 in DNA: TGCAGTGCTAGAGAGAACCCGGGACTAGTGAACAATGAGCAGTTCTTC.

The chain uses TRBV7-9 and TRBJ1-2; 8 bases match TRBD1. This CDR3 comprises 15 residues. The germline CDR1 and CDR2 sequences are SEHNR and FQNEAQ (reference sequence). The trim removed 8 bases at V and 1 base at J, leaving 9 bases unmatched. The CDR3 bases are TGTGCCAGCTGGGGTGAGGACAGGGATAACTATGGCTACACCTTC. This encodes CASWGEDRDNYGYTF. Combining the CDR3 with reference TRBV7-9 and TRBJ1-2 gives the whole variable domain DTGVSQNPRHKITKRGQNVTFRCDPISEHNRLYWYRQTLGQGPEFLTYFQNEAQLEKSRLLSDRFSAERPKGSFSTLEIQRTEQGDSAMYLCASWGEDRDNYGYTFGSGTRLTVV.

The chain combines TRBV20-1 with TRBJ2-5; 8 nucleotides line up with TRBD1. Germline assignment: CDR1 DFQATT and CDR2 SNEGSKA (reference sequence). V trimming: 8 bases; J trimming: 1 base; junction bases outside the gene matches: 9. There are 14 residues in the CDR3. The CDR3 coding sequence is TGCAGTCCTTCGACAGGGGACCTCCAAGAGACCCAGTACTTC. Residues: CSPSTGDLQETQYF.

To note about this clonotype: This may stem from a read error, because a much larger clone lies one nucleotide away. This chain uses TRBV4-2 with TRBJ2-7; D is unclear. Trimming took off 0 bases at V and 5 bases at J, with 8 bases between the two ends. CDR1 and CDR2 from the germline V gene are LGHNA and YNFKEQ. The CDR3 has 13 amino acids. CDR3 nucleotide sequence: TGTGCCAGCAGCCAAGAAGGGTCCGACGAGCAGTACGTC. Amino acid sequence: CASSQEGSDEQYV.

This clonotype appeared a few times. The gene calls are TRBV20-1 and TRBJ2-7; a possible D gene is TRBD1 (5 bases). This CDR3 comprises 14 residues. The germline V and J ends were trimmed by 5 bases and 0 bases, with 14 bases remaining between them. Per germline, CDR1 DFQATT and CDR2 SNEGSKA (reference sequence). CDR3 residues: CSAPTALSSYEQYF. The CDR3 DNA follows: TGCAGTGCTCCGACAGCACTTAGCTCCTACGAGCAGTACTTC.

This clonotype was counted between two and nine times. CDR3 bases: TGTGCCAGCAGTTATCCTGGAGTAGCGGGATTTGAGACCCAGTACTTC. It specifies CASSYPGVAGFETQYF. This chain connects TRBV6-5 to TRBJ2-5; TRBD2 aligns across 8 bases. The germline gives CDR1 MNHEY, CDR2 SVGAGI. The CDR3 is made up of 16 amino acids. V trimming: 3 bases; J trimming: 5 bases; junction bases outside the gene matches: 11.

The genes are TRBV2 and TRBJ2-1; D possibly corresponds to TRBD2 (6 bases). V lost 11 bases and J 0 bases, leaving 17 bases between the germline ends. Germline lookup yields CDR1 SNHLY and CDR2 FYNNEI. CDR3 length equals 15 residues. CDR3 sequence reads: CAGRTGDGSYNEQFF. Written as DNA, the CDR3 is TGTGCCGGGAGGACTGGGGATGGCTCCTACAATGAGCAGTTCTTC.

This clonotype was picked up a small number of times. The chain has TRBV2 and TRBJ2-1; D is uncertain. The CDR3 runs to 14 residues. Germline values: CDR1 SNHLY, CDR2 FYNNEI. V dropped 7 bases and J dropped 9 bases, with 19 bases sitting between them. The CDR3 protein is CASIGAAPWGEQFF. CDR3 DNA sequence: TGTGCCAGCATCGGCGCGGCCCCGTGGGGTGAGCAGTTCTTC.